The 3 T cell receptor beta chains given below trace back to one sample, sequenced in a study of T cell therapy after organ transplantation. The antigens these receptors bind are not known. The assay was immunoSEQ multiplex PCR, and TCRdb's table has in-frame clones only and misses some. The top ten hold 2.5% to 3.5% of the sample, which has 45,000 to 50,000 clones, approximately 94% seen once. Sequences were derived from CD8+ T cells from blood, sampled before autologous CMV-specific T cell therapy. Receptor source: a human patient who had received a solid organ transplant and had CMV disease.

V gene TRBV28 combines with J gene TRBJ2-5; possibly TRBD1 or TRBD2 for D (5 bases each). The V gene's germline CDR1 is MDHEN and CDR2 SYDVKM. This CDR3 has 15 residues. V lost 6 bases and J 4 bases, leaving 18 bases between the germline ends. The CDR3 sequence: CASRPTPGPGETQYF. The CDR3 region has the DNA TGTGCCAGCAGACCTACACCGGGGCCGGGAGAGACCCAGTACTTC.

The genes are TRBV6-5 and TRBJ1-2; D remains unclear. The length of the CDR3 is 15 residues. Germline loops: CDR1 MNHEY, CDR2 SVGAGI. V lost 0 bases and J lost 2, with 10 bases in between. CDR3 sequence: CASSYSNTGNYGYTF. The CDR3 nucleotides are TGTGCCAGCAGTTACTCGAACACGGGCAACTATGGCTACACCTTC.

The chain combines TRBV7-8 with TRBJ2-7; the D is unclear. The V and J ends lost 0 bases and 3 bases respectively, with 9 bases between them. In germline, CDR1 is SGHVS, CDR2 FQNEAQ. The CDR3 is made up of 14 amino acids. CDR3 in DNA: TGTGCCAGCAGCTTAGCTCGGACCGGCTACGAGCAGTACTTC. It encodes CASSLARTGYEQYF.